Listed here are 27 T cell receptor beta chains from one sample, sequenced in a study of control samples from healthy donors and cancer patients. Profiled with immunoSEQ multiplex PCR; TCRdb holds only in-frame clones, not every one. The table records around 90,000 clones, more than 75% of them present only once. Sequenced sample: blood. The receptor set was obtained from a woman between 40 and 55 years old in good health.

This chain connects TRBV7-3 to TRBJ2-2; maybe TRBD2 (5 bases). Trimming left V 2 bases short and J 6 bases short, with 10 bases between. CDR1 and CDR2 from the germline V gene are SGHTA and FQGTGA. The CDR3 consists of 14 residues. For the CDR3, the DNA is TGTGCCAGCAGCTTACATCCAGCGGCCGGGGAGCTGTTTTTT. Translating it yields CASSLHPAAGELFF.

A single count supports this clone. The chain joins TRBV5-1 to TRBJ2-3; 9 bases are shared with TRBD1. This CDR3 is 14 amino acids long. Germline V gene sequence: CDR1 SGHRS, CDR2 YFSETQ. The V gene end was trimmed by 3 bases and the J gene end by 6 bases; junction bases not matched to a gene: 5. The CDR3 bases are TGCGCCAGCAGCTCTGGACAGGGGTCCGATACGCAGTATTTT. It is translated as CASSSGQGSDTQYF.

V and J are TRBV10-2 and TRBJ2-3; 12 bases map to TRBD2. This CDR3 contains 15 residues. Germline V gene sequence: CDR1 WSHSY, CDR2 SAAADI. The J segment lost 2 bases and the V segment lost 7 bases, leaving 4 bases of the junction unmatched. The CDR3 DNA is TGCGCCAGCACCCTAGCGGGGGGGACCACAGATACGCAGTATTTT. It translates to CASTLAGGTTDTQYF.

The chain uses TRBV1 and TRBJ2-2; no check of the table's D call, TRBD2, against the DNA was made. TRBV1 is noted as a pseudogene. The CDR3 is 14 amino acids. This CDR3 reads CTSSQDRSGWELFF. The CDR3 nucleotides read TGCACCAGCAGCCAAGATCGGTCGGGTTGGGAGCTGTTTTTT.

The chain uses TRBV3-1 (or the pseudogene TRBV3-2) and TRBJ1-3; D is unresolved. Germline CDR1 LGHDT, CDR2 YNNKEL (reference sequence). V was pared by 1 base and J by 4 bases, with 11 bases between. This CDR3 is built from 15 residues. The CDR3 here is CASSQGSLRGNTIYF. The CDR3 bases are TGTGCCAGCAGCCAAGGGAGTCTTCGGGGAAACACCATATATTTT.

This chain uses TRBV7-2 with TRBJ2-1, with 13 bases identical to TRBD2. Germline-derived CDR1 and CDR2 are SGHTA and FQGNSA. With V trimmed by 4 bases and J by 4 bases, 1 base remained unmatched. The CDR3 has 15 residues. The CDR3: CASSWTSGGYNEQFF. The CDR3 nucleotides are TGTGCCAGCAGCTGGACTAGCGGGGGATACAATGAGCAGTTCTTC.

The chain recombines TRBV24-1 with TRBJ2-2, with D perhaps TRBD1 (5 bases). The CDR3 loop spans 14 amino acids. Germline CDR1 and CDR2: KGHDR and SFDVKD. The V end lost 8 bases, the J end lost 1 base, and 10 bases lay between the germline ends. The CDR3 sequence: CATKPTGNTGELFF. Here the CDR3 DNA reads TGTGCCACCAAACCTACAGGGAACACCGGGGAGCTGTTTTTT.

The chain joins TRBV4-2 to TRBJ1-6; 9 bases are shared with TRBD1. Germline V gene data show CDR1 as LGHNA and CDR2 as YNFKEQ. This CDR3 has 16 amino acids. V was pared by 3 bases and J by 9 bases, with 9 bases of the junction left unmatched. In nucleotides, the CDR3 is TGTGCCAGCAGCCAGGAACCGGGACAGGGTCTTTCACCCCTCCACTTT. Translation gives CASSQEPGQGLSPLHF.

This chain connects TRBV5-4 to TRBJ1-2; D is uncertain. The CDR3 covers 13 residues. V was trimmed by 2 bases and J by 11 bases, leaving 16 bases between them. Germline V CDR1 and CDR2: SGHNT, YYREEE (reference sequence). This CDR3 is CASSFVRTSGYTF. The CDR3 region has the DNA TGTGCCAGCAGCTTTGTCCGGACGTCGGGGTACACCTTC.

This chain links TRBV10-3 with TRBJ2-1, with D uncertain. This CDR3 has 13 amino acids. Germline V gives CDR1 ENHRY, CDR2 SYGVKD. Trimming pared 6 bases from V and 5 bases from J, leaving 11 bases between. This CDR3 reads CAIRPDGDNEQFF. Here the CDR3 DNA reads TGTGCCATCAGACCCGACGGTGACAATGAGCAGTTCTTC.

This sequence joins TRBV30 and TRBJ2-7; 9 bases match TRBD1. J lost 5 bases, V lost 3 bases, and 8 bases had no gene match. Germline values: CDR1 GTSNPN, CDR2 SVGIG (reference sequence). The CDR3 sequence is 14 residues long. CDR3 sequence: CAWSPGQGGDEQYF. In DNA form, the CDR3 reads TGTGCCTGGAGCCCGGGACAGGGCGGTGACGAGCAGTACTTC.

This clone occurred once. This chain connects TRBV3-1 (or the pseudogene TRBV3-2) to TRBJ2-2; D might be TRBD2 (6 bases). Per the germline V gene, CDR1 is LGHDT and CDR2 is YNNKEL (reference sequence). The CDR3 contains 16 residues. Trimming took 4 bases from V and 2 from J, leaving 14 bases between them. The CDR3 loop is CASSPLAGTNTGELFF. The CDR3 DNA reads as TGTGCCAGCAGCCCCCTGGCAGGGACTAACACCGGGGAGCTGTTTTTT.

The V and J genes are TRBV4-3 and TRBJ2-5, with D possibly TRBD1 on 6 matching bases. Per germline, CDR1 LGHNA and CDR2 YSLEER. The V end lost 1 base, the J end lost 2 bases, and 11 bases lay between the germline ends. The CDR3 consists of 15 residues. The CDR3 DNA is TGCGCCAGCAGCCAAGCGTGGGGACAACAAGAGACCCAGTACTTC. It encodes CASSQAWGQQETQYF.

The chain recombines TRBV3-1 (or the pseudogene TRBV3-2) with TRBJ2-2; TRBD2 aligns across 13 bases. J gave up 6 bases and V 3 bases, and 1 base lay outside the gene matches. In germline, CDR1 is LGHDT, CDR2 YNNKEL (reference sequence). The CDR3 runs to 15 residues. The CDR3 DNA reads TGTGCCAGCAGCCATACTAGCGGGGGGGCCGGGGAGCTGTTTTTT. It is translated as CASSHTSGGAGELFF.

The chain recombines TRBV4-2 with TRBJ1-5; D is uncertain. Germline V lookup: CDR1 LGHNA, CDR2 YNFKEQ. There are 15 residues in the CDR3. V lost 4 bases to trimming and J lost 2 bases, with 12 bases between them. The CDR3 is CASSPQLARNQPQHF. The CDR3 bases are TGTGCCAGCAGCCCCCAATTAGCCCGCAATCAGCCCCAGCATTTT.

J is TRBJ1-3 and V is TRBV7-2; maybe TRBD1 (6 bases). The V gene's germline CDR1 is SGHTA and CDR2 FQGNSA. The ends were cut back, 8 bases at V and 7 bases at J, with 21 bases in the middle. This CDR3 has 15 amino acids. In DNA, the CDR3 is TGTGCCAGCCGTCCGGGACAAGGCTCCAGGAACACCATATATTTT. This sequence encodes CASRPGQGSRNTIYF.

This chain links TRBV15 with TRBJ1-4; TRBD1 is a possible D gene (5 bases). Germline lookup yields CDR1 LNHNV and CDR2 YYDKDF (reference sequence). CDR3 size: 16 residues. V was trimmed by 1 base and J by 7 bases, leaving 16 bases between them. CDR3 loop: CATSRGGVEAREKLFF. The CDR3 DNA reads TGTGCCACCAGCAGAGGGGGGGTAGAGGCTCGTGAAAAACTGTTTTTT.

The chain joins TRBV21-1 to TRBJ2-3. TRBV21-1 is an annotated pseudogene. The CDR3 has 17 amino acids. The CDR3: CASSKEGIGRGLDTQYF. The CDR3 nucleotides read TGTGCCAGCAGCAAAGAAGGGATAGGACGGGGCTTGGATACGCAGTATTTT.

The chain uses TRBV6-4 and TRBJ2-1; D not certain. The CDR3 contains 15 residues. V dropped 0 bases and J dropped 5 bases, with 11 bases sitting between them. Germline V lookup: CDR1 MRHNA, CDR2 SNTAGT. CDR3 in amino acids: CASSDSARLHNEQFF. In nucleotides, the CDR3 is TGTGCCAGCAGTGACTCGGCTAGGCTCCACAATGAGCAGTTCTTC.

J is TRBJ1-2 and V is TRBV3-1 (or the pseudogene TRBV3-2), with no clear D. There are 15 residues in the CDR3. Germline assignment: CDR1 LGHDT and CDR2 YNNKEL (reference sequence). Trimming took 2 bases from V and 4 from J, leaving 14 bases between them. The CDR3 DNA sequence: TGTGCCAGCAGCCAATCTGACTACGAGGGCTATGGCTACACCTTC. Residues: CASSQSDYEGYGYTF.

The rearrangement links TRBV9 to TRBJ1-5, with D possibly matching TRBD1 (6 bases). CDR3 length equals 14 residues. In germline, CDR1 is SGDLS, CDR2 YYNGEE. The germline V and J ends were trimmed by 4 bases and 7 bases, with 15 bases remaining between them. The CDR3 DNA follows: TGTGCCAGCAGCCAATTGGGGGGCGTACAGCCCCAGCATTTT. Translation: CASSQLGGVQPQHF.

The genes are TRBV27 and TRBJ1-1; TRBD1 is a possible D gene (5 bases). Germline V gene sequence: CDR1 MNHEY, CDR2 SMNVEV (reference sequence). Trimming pared 3 bases from V and 5 bases from J, leaving 13 bases between. The CDR3 covers 14 residues. The CDR3: CASSFRGSTTEAFF. The CDR3 DNA reads as TGTGCCAGCAGTTTTCGGGGGTCAACGACTGAAGCTTTCTTT.

J is TRBJ2-1 and V is TRBV5-6; unclear D gene. The CDR3 spans 14 residues. Germline V gene sequence: CDR1 SGHDT, CDR2 YYEEEE. The germline V and J ends were trimmed by 1 base and 4 bases, with 9 bases remaining between them. The CDR3 nucleotides read TGTGCCAGCAGCTTGTTGGTTCAGTACAATGAGCAGTTCTTC. Protein sequence: CASSLLVQYNEQFF.

The CDR3 bases are TGTGCCAGCTCACCAACACAGAGTCAGGCCACAGATACGCAGTATTTT. It translates to CASSPTQSQATDTQYF. The V call is TRBV18, the J call TRBJ2-3; D call uncertain. V lost 2 bases and J lost 2, with 14 bases in between. In germline, CDR1 is KGHSH, CDR2 LQKENI. CDR3 length: 16 residues.

The V and J genes are TRBV7-3 and TRBJ2-2; TRBD1 agrees at 9 bases. Unmatched junction bases numbered 8, after V lost 5 bases and J lost 4 bases. Germline V gene sequence: CDR1 SGHTA, CDR2 FQGTGA. The CDR3 loop spans 16 amino acids. As DNA, the CDR3 is TGTGCCAGCAGCACCTGGACAGGGGCCGGCACCGGGGAGCTGTTTTTT. Protein sequence: CASSTWTGAGTGELFF.

CDR3 sequence (DNA): TGCGCCAGCAGCCAATCTAGGACCACTAATTCACCCCTCCACTTT. This encodes CASSQSRTTNSPLHF. The J gene is TRBJ1-6, the V gene TRBV4-1; D gene ambiguous. This CDR3 spans 15 amino acids. V was trimmed by 2 bases and J by 6 bases, leaving 11 bases between them. The germline gives CDR1 MGHRA, CDR2 YSYEKL.

This sequence joins TRBV9 and TRBJ1-1; D remains unclear. V gave up 4 bases and J gave up 4 bases, with 17 bases separating them. From germline, CDR1 is SGDLS and CDR2 YYNGEE. The CDR3 contains 15 residues. CDR3 amino acids: CASSPIGRSVTEAFF. The CDR3 DNA reads as TGTGCCAGCAGCCCTATCGGAAGGAGTGTCACTGAAGCTTTCTTT.